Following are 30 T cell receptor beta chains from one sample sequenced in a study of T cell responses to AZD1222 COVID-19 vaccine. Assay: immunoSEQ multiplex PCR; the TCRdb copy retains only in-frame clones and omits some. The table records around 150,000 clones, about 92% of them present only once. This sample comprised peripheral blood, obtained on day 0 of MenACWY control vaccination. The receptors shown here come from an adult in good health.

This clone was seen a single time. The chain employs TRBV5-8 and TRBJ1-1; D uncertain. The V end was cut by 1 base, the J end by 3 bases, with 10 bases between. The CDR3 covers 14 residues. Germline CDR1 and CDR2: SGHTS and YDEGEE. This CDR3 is CASSLTGRYTEAFF. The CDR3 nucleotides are TGTGCCAGCAGCTTGACGGGCAGATACACTGAAGCTTTCTTT.

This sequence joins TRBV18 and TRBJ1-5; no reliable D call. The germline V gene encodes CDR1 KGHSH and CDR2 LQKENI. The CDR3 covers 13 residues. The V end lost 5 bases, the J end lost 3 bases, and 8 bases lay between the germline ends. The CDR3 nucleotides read TGTGCCAGCTCAGTACAGTTCAATCAGCCCCAGCATTTT. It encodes CASSVQFNQPQHF.

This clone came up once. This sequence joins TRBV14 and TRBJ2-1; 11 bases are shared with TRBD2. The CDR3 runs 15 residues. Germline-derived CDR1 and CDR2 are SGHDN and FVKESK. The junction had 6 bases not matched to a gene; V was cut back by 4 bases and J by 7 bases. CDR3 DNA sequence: TGTGCCAGCAGCCCCCTAGCGGGAGGTTGGAATGAGCAGTTCTTC. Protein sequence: CASSPLAGGWNEQFF.

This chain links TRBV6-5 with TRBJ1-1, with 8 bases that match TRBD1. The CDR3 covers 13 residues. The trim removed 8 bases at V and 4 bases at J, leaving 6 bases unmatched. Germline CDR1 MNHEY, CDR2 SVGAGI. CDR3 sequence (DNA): TGTGCCAGCCTCAGGGGGCCGAGCACTGAAGCTTTCTTT. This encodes CASLRGPSTEAFF.

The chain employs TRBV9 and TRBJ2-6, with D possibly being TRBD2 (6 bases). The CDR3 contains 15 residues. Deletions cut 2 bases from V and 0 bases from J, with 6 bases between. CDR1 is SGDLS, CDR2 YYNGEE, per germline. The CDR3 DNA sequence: TGTGCCAGCAGCGTCGGGAGCTCTGGGGCCAACGTCCTGACTTTC. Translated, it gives CASSVGSSGANVLTF.

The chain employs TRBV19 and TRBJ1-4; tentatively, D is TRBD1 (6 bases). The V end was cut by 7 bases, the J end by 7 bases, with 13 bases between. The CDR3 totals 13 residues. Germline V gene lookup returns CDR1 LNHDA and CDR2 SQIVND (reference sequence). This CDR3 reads CASNLRGSEKLFF. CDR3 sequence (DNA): TGTGCCAGTAACCTCAGGGGAAGTGAAAAACTGTTTTTT.

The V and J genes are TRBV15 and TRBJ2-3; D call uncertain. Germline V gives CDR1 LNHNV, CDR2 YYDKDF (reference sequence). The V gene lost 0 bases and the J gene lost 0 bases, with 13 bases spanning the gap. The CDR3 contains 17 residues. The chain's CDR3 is CATSRDKVGPSTDTQYF. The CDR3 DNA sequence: TGTGCCACCAGCAGAGATAAGGTTGGACCTAGCACAGATACGCAGTATTTT.

CDR3 sequence reads: CASSLAESLFQGDHTEAFF. The CDR3 nucleotides are TGTGCCAGCAGCTTAGCGGAGTCGTTGTTTCAGGGGGATCACACTGAAGCTTTCTTT. The chain recombines TRBV7-8 with TRBJ1-1; 7 bases fit TRBD1. CDR1 and CDR2 (germline): SGHVS, FQNEAQ. Trimming at V came to 0 bases and at J to 3 bases, leaving 16 bases not matched to a gene. The CDR3 is 19 residues long.

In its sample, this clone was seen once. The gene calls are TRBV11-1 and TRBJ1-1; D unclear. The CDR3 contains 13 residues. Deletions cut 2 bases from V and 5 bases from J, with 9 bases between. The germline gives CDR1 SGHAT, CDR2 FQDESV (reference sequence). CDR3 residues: CASSLTGWTEAFF. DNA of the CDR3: TGTGCCAGCAGCTTAACGGGGTGGACTGAAGCTTTCTTT.

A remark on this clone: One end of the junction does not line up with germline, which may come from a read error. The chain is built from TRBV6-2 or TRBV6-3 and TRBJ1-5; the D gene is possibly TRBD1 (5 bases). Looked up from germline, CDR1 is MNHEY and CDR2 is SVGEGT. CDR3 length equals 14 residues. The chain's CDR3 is CASSDSGIHQPQHF. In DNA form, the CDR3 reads TGTGCCAGCAGTGACTCAGGGATTCATCAGCCCCAGCATTTT.

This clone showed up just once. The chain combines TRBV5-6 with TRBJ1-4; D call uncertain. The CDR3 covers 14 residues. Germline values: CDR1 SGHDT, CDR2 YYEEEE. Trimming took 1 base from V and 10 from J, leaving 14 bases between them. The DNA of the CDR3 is TGTGCCAGCAGCTTGTCGGATTTCTCGTCAAAACTGTTTTTT. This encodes CASSLSDFSSKLFF.

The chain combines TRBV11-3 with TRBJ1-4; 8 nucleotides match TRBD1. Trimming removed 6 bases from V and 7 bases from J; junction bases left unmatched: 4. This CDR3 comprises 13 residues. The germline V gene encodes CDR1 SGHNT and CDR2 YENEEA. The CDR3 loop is CASRRTGTEKLFF. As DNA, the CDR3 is TGTGCCAGCAGACGGACAGGGACTGAAAAACTGTTTTTT.

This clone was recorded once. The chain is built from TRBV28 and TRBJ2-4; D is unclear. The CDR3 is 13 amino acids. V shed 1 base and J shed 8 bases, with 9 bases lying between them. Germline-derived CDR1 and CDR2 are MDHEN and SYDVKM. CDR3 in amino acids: CASSLSKWDIQYF. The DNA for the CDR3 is TGTGCCAGCAGTTTATCAAAGTGGGACATTCAGTACTTC.

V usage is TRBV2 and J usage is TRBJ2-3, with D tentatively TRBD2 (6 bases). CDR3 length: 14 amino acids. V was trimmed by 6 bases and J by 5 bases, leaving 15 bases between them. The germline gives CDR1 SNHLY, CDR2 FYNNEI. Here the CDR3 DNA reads TGTGCCAGCAGCCTACTAGCTCTGTTAGATACGCAGTATTTT. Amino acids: CASSLLALLDTQYF.

The CDR3 region has the DNA TGTGCCAGCAGTGACTCGGGACAGGGGGTCGATGAGCAGTTCTTC. Its translation is CASSDSGQGVDEQFF. The chain couples TRBV6-4 to TRBJ2-1; TRBD1 aligns across 11 bases. With V trimmed by 0 bases and J by 8 bases, 3 bases remained unmatched. Germline V lookup: CDR1 MRHNA, CDR2 SNTAGT. This CDR3 comprises 15 residues.

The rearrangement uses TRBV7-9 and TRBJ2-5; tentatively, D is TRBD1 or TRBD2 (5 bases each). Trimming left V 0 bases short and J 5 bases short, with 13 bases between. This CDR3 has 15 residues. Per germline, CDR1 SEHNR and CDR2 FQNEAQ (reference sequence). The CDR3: CASSLAMGVQETQYF. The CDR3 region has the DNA TGTGCCAGCAGCTTAGCGATGGGGGTCCAGGAGACCCAGTACTTC.

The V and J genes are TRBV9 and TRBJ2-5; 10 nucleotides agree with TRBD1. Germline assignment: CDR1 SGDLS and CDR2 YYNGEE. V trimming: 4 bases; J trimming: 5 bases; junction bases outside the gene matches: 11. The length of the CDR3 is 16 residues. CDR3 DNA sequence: TGTGCCAGCAGCTCAGTTAGGACAGGGGGTTTGGAGACCCAGTACTTC. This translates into CASSSVRTGGLETQYF.

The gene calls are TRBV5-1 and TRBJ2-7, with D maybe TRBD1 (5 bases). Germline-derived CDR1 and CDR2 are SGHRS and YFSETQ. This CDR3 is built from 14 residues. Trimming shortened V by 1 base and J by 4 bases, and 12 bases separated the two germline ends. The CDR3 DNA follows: TGCGCCAGCAGCTTGAGAGGACAAATTTACGAGCAGTACTTC. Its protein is CASSLRGQIYEQYF.

The CDR3 coding sequence is TGTGCCAGCAGCTTGGGAGCTTTCTCTGGAAACACCATATATTTT. This gives the protein CASSLGAFSGNTIYF. The V gene is TRBV5-5, the J gene TRBJ1-3; D remains ambiguous. Trimming took off 0 bases at V and 0 bases at J, with 7 bases between the two ends. CDR3 length: 15 amino acids. Germline V gene data show CDR1 as SGHKS and CDR2 as YYEKEE (reference sequence).

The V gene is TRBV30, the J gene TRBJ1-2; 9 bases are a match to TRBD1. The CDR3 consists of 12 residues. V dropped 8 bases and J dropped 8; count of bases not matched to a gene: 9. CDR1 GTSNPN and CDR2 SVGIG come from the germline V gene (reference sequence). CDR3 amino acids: CAGVTGGLGYTF. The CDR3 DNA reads TGTGCCGGAGTGACAGGGGGATTAGGCTACACCTTC.

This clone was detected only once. The CDR3 DNA follows: TGTGCCAGCAGCATCCAAAGGCTGGGAGGGGAGACCCAGTACTTC. Protein product: CASSIQRLGGETQYF. This chain joins TRBV7-2 and TRBJ2-5; TRBD2 aligns across 7 bases. With 5 bases clipped from V and 5 bases from J, the junction kept 11 bases outside the gene matches. CDR3 length: 15 amino acids. CDR1 SGHTA and CDR2 FQGNSA come from the germline V gene. Variable domain in full (rest from reference TRBV7-2 and TRBJ2-5): GAGVSQSPSNKVTEKGKDVELRCDPISGHTALYWYRQSLGQGLEFLIYFQGNSAPDKSGLPSDRFSAERTGGSVSTLTIQRTQQEDSAVYLCASSIQRLGGETQYFGPGTRLLVL.

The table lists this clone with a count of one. DNA of the CDR3: TGTGCCAGCAGCTTAGTAGGACAGGGGCTGGGAGGGAGCAATCAGCCCCAGCATTTT. It encodes CASSLVGQGLGGSNQPQHF. The chain recombines TRBV7-2 with TRBJ1-5; 9 positions agree with TRBD1. The ends lost 1 base at V and 1 base at J; junction bases unmatched: 11. Germline V CDR1 and CDR2: SGHTA, FQGNSA. The CDR3 is 19 amino acids. Looking up the rest from reference TRBV7-2 and TRBJ1-5 gives the full variable domain: GAGVSQSPSNKVTEKGKDVELRCDPISGHTALYWYRQSLGQGLEFLIYFQGNSAPDKSGLPSDRFSAERTGGSVSTLTIQRTQQEDSAVYLCASSLVGQGLGGSNQPQHFGDGTRLSIL.

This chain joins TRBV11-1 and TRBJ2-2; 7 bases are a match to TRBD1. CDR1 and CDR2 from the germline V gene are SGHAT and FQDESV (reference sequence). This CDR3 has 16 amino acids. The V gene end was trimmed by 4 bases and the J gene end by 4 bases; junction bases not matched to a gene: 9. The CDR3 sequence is CASSSQGSFGTGELFF. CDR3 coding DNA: TGTGCCAGCAGCTCACAGGGGTCCTTTGGCACCGGGGAGCTGTTTTTT.

The CDR3 DNA follows: TGTGCCAGCTCATACGGGGTAGAGGCAACTGAAGCTTTCTTT. Translating gives CASSYGVEATEAFF. The rearrangement links TRBV18 to TRBJ1-1; the D is unclear. The V end was cut by 5 bases, the J end by 5 bases, with 15 bases between. The CDR3 sequence is 14 residues long. The V gene's germline CDR1 is KGHSH and CDR2 LQKENI. Looking up the rest from reference TRBV18 and TRBJ1-1 gives the full variable domain: NAGVMQNPRHLVRRRGQEARLRCSPMKGHSHVYWYRQLPEEGLKFMVYLQKENIIDESGMPKERFSAEFPKEGPSILRIQQVVRGDSAAYFCASSYGVEATEAFFGQGTRLTVV.

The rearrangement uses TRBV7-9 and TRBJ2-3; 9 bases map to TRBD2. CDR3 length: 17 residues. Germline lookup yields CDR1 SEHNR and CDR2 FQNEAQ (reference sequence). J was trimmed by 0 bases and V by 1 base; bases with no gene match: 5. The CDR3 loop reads CASSLGISGGSTDTQYF. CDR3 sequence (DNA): TGTGCCAGCAGCTTAGGAATTAGCGGGGGTAGCACAGATACGCAGTATTTT.

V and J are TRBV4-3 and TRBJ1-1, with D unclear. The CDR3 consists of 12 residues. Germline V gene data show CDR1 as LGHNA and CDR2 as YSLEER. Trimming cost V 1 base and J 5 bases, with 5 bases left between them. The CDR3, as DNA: TGCGCCAGCAGCCAAGGCCGTACTGAAGCTTTCTTT. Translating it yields CASSQGRTEAFF.

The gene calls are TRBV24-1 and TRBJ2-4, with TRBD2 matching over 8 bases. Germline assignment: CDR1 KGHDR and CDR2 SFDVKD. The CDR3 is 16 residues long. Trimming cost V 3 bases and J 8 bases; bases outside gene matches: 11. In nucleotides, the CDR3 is TGTGCCACCAGTGATCCGTCCGCGGGGGGCCGGGACATTCAGTACTTC. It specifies CATSDPSAGGRDIQYF.

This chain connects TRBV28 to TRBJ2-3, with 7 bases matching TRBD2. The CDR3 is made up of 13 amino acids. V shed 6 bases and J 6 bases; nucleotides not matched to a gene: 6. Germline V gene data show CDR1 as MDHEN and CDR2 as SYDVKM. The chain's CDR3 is CASSRGVGDTQYF. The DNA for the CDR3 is TGTGCCAGCAGCCGGGGGGTAGGGGATACGCAGTATTTT. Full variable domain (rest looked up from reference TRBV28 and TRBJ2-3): DVKVTQSSRYLVKRTGEKVFLECVQDMDHENMFWYRQDPGLGLRLIYFSYDVKMKEKGDIPEGYSVSREKKERFSLILESASTNQTSMYLCASSRGVGDTQYFGPGTRLTVL.

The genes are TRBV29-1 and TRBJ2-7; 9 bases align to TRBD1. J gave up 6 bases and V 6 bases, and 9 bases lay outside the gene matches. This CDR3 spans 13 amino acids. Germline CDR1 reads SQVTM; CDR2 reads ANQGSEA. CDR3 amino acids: CSVQPGQGSEQYF. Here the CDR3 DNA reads TGCAGCGTGCAACCGGGACAGGGCTCCGAGCAGTACTTC.

The CDR3 DNA follows: TGTGCCAGCACCGCACAGGGGGCAATGGGGGAGCAGTACTTC. This sequence encodes CASTAQGAMGEQYF. The rearrangement joins TRBV6-5 to TRBJ2-7; 9 bases are a match to TRBD1. Trimming removed 7 bases from V and 7 bases from J; junction bases left unmatched: 11. The CDR3 contains 14 residues. Germline CDR1 and CDR2: MNHEY and SVGAGI.